Listed below are T cell receptor beta chains from one sample, sequenced in a study of blood T cell repertoires in COVID-19. Data came from immunoSEQ multiplex PCR; TCRdb stores just in-frame clones and leaves some out. The sample includes about 250,000 clones, roughly 87% of them seen just once. The sample comprised peripheral blood. Receptor source: a young man with active or convalescent COVID-19. The CDR3 runs from the conserved cysteine through the conserved F or W. A D gene is named only where the DNA matches it firmly. Size is omitted from some rows. Given values are once, few, many or a class for expanded clones.

v_call: TRBV28
j_call: TRBJ1-6
clone_size: .
cdr3_length: 13
d_call: TRBD1
cdr3_nt: TGTGCCACGCAAGACAGGGGGAATTCACCCCTCCACTTT
cdr3_aa: CATQDRGNSPLHF

v_call: TRBV27
j_call: TRBJ2-1
clone_size: .
cdr3_length: 14
d_call: TRBD1
cdr3_nt: TGTGCCAGCCTTGGACAGGGAACTTACGGTGAGCAGTTCTTC
cdr3_aa: CASLGQGTYGEQFF

v_call: TRBV5-1
j_call: TRBJ2-2
clone_size: .
cdr3_length: 16
d_call: .
cdr3_nt: TGCGCCAGCAGCTTGTCCTCCCCCTCGAACACCGGGGAGCTGTTTTTT
cdr3_aa: CASSLSSPSNTGELFF

v_call: TRBV23-1
j_call: TRBJ1-2
clone_size: .
cdr3_length: 15
d_call: .
cdr3_nt: TGCGCCAGCAGTCGTAAGGGGCGGACCGACCCTGGCTACACCTTC
cdr3_aa: CASSRKGRTDPGYTF

v_call: TRBV5-4
j_call: TRBJ1-1
clone_size: .
cdr3_length: 15
d_call: TRBD1
cdr3_nt: TGTGCCAGCAGCCTGGGACAGGTCCGTAACACTGAAGCTTTCTTT
cdr3_aa: CASSLGQVRNTEAFF

v_call: TRBV7-3
j_call: TRBJ2-3
clone_size: .
cdr3_length: 16
d_call: TRBD2
cdr3_nt: TGTGCCAGCAGCAGACTAGCGGGAGGTGGTTACGATACGCAGTATTTT
cdr3_aa: CASSRLAGGGYDTQYF

v_call: TRBV7-2
j_call: TRBJ2-3
clone_size: .
cdr3_length: 15
d_call: TRBD2
cdr3_nt: TGTGCCAGCAGCTTCCTAGCGGGGACCCTGGATACGCAGTATTTT
cdr3_aa: CASSFLAGTLDTQYF

v_call: TRBV15
j_call: TRBJ2-7
clone_size: .
cdr3_length: 13
d_call: TRBD2
cdr3_nt: TGTGCCACCAGCAGAGATAGGAAGGGACTACAGTACTTC
cdr3_aa: CATSRDRKGLQYF

v_call: TRBV5-1
j_call: TRBJ2-1
clone_size: .
cdr3_length: 14
d_call: .
cdr3_nt: TGCGCCAGCGGCCGGGACACCCTGGGGGATGAGCAGTTCTTC
cdr3_aa: CASGRDTLGDEQFF

v_call: TRBV5-1
j_call: TRBJ2-7
clone_size: .
cdr3_length: 15
d_call: TRBD2
cdr3_nt: TGCGCCAGCAGCTCGCGACCTAGCGGAGTCTACGAGCAGTACTTC
cdr3_aa: CASSSRPSGVYEQYF

v_call: TRBV7-8
j_call: TRBJ1-1
clone_size: .
cdr3_length: 13
d_call: .
cdr3_nt: TGTGCCAGCAGCCCAGAGGGGGAGATTGAAGCTTTCTTT
cdr3_aa: CASSPEGEIEAFF

v_call: TRBV7-9
j_call: TRBJ2-1
clone_size: .
cdr3_length: 15
d_call: .
cdr3_nt: TGTGCCAGCAGCTTAGCAAGGCTAGTATACAATGAGCAGTTCTTC
cdr3_aa: CASSLARLVYNEQFF

v_call: TRBV5-1
j_call: TRBJ1-2
clone_size: .
cdr3_length: 13
d_call: .
cdr3_nt: TGCGCCAGCAGCTTGGACAGCTCCTATGGCTACACCTTC
cdr3_aa: CASSLDSSYGYTF

v_call: TRBV7-8
j_call: TRBJ1-2
clone_size: .
cdr3_length: 16
d_call: TRBD1
cdr3_nt: TGTGCCAGCAGCCAGAGTTCAGGGGGCGGGTTCTATGGCTACACCTTC
cdr3_aa: CASSQSSGGGFYGYTF

v_call: TRBV6-2/TRBV6-3
j_call: TRBJ2-3
clone_size: .
cdr3_length: 18
d_call: TRBD2
cdr3_nt: TGTGCCAGCAGTTACTCGCGGTTCGGGGGGGGGCCCCCAGATACGCAGTATTTT
cdr3_aa: CASSYSRFGGGPPDTQYF

v_call: TRBV27
j_call: TRBJ2-7
clone_size: .
cdr3_length: 17
d_call: TRBD2
cdr3_nt: TGTGCCAGCAGTTCTACCCTCCAAGCGGGAGGCTCCTACGAGCAGTACTTC
cdr3_aa: CASSSTLQAGGSYEQYF

v_call: TRBV28
j_call: TRBJ2-7
clone_size: .
cdr3_length: 15
d_call: TRBD2
cdr3_nt: TGTGCCAGCAGTTTTTTCGCGGGAGGGCCCGACGAGCAGTACTTC
cdr3_aa: CASSFFAGGPDEQYF

v_call: TRBV27
j_call: TRBJ2-7
clone_size: .
cdr3_length: 16
d_call: TRBD1
cdr3_nt: TGTGCCAGCAGAACCGACGGACAGGGGGGCTCGAACGAGCAGTACTTC
cdr3_aa: CASRTDGQGGSNEQYF

v_call: TRBV5-8
j_call: TRBJ2-3
clone_size: .
cdr3_length: 14
d_call: TRBD1
cdr3_nt: TGTGCCAGCAGCTTGACAGGGGTTGCAGATACGCAGTATTTT
cdr3_aa: CASSLTGVADTQYF

v_call: TRBV4-2
j_call: TRBJ1-4
clone_size: .
cdr3_length: 18
d_call: .
cdr3_nt: TGTGCCAGCAGCCAATCCTCCCGGGCACAGGGCCTTAATGAAAAACTGTTTTTT
cdr3_aa: CASSQSSRAQGLNEKLFF

v_call: TRBV7-9
j_call: TRBJ2-4
clone_size: .
cdr3_length: 17
d_call: TRBD1
cdr3_nt: TGTGCCAGCAGCTTCGGGACAGTGGGTATAGCCAAAAACATTCAGTACTTC
cdr3_aa: CASSFGTVGIAKNIQYF

v_call: TRBV4-3
j_call: TRBJ2-5
clone_size: .
cdr3_length: 13
d_call: .
cdr3_nt: TGCGCCAGCAGCCAAGATCGCCGGGAGACCCAGTACTTC
cdr3_aa: CASSQDRRETQYF

v_call: TRBV19
j_call: TRBJ1-5
clone_size: .
cdr3_length: 18
d_call: TRBD1
cdr3_nt: TGTGCCAGTAGCCGCATTCTGGGACAGCATTATAGCAATCAGCCCCAGCATTTT
cdr3_aa: CASSRILGQHYSNQPQHF

v_call: TRBV2
j_call: TRBJ1-5
clone_size: few
cdr3_length: 13
d_call: TRBD1
cdr3_nt: TGTGCCAGCGGAGGGGGCAGGGGTGAGCCCCAGCATTTT
cdr3_aa: CASGGGRGEPQHF

v_call: TRBV7-3
j_call: TRBJ2-7
clone_size: once
cdr3_length: 14
d_call: .
cdr3_nt: TGTGCCAGCAGCTTATACGGACAAACCTACGAGCAGTACTTC
cdr3_aa: CASSLYGQTYEQYF

v_call: TRBV6-2/TRBV6-3
j_call: TRBJ2-7
clone_size: .
cdr3_length: 12
d_call: .
cdr3_nt: TGTGCCAGCAGCACTACCAACTACGAGCAGTACTTC
cdr3_aa: CASSTTNYEQYF

v_call: TRBV10-3
j_call: TRBJ2-1
clone_size: .
cdr3_length: 13
d_call: .
cdr3_nt: TGTGCCATCAGTGTTTTATCCGACAATGAGCAGTTCTTC
cdr3_aa: CAISVLSDNEQFF

v_call: TRBV19
j_call: TRBJ1-3
clone_size: few
cdr3_length: 16
d_call: .
cdr3_nt: TGTGCCAGTAGTATGTATGGGGCCGGCTTGGGAAACACCATATATTTT
cdr3_aa: CASSMYGAGLGNTIYF

v_call: TRBV18
j_call: TRBJ1-5
clone_size: once
cdr3_length: 15
d_call: TRBD1
cdr3_nt: TGTGCCAGCTCACTGACAGGGGGAGGCAATCAGCCCCAGCATTTT
cdr3_aa: CASSLTGGGNQPQHF

v_call: TRBV4-1
j_call: TRBJ2-7
clone_size: .
cdr3_length: 15
d_call: TRBD2
cdr3_nt: TGCGCCAGCAGCCACGCGAGCGGGAGGGCCTACGAGCAGTACTTC
cdr3_aa: CASSHASGRAYEQYF

v_call: TRBV7-3
j_call: TRBJ1-1
clone_size: .
cdr3_length: 14
d_call: .
cdr3_nt: TGTGCCAGCAGCTCTTCCCCCCTGAACACTGAAGCTTTCTTT
cdr3_aa: CASSSSPLNTEAFF

v_call: TRBV28
j_call: TRBJ2-2
clone_size: .
cdr3_length: 15
d_call: TRBD2
cdr3_nt: TGTGCCAGCAGTTTTCCCCCGGGAGGGACCGGGGAGCTGTTTTTT
cdr3_aa: CASSFPPGGTGELFF

v_call: TRBV9
j_call: TRBJ2-3
clone_size: .
cdr3_length: 14
d_call: .
cdr3_nt: TGTGCCAGCAGCTCCCAGATCCACACAGATACGCAGTATTTT
cdr3_aa: CASSSQIHTDTQYF

v_call: TRBV19
j_call: TRBJ1-1
clone_size: .
cdr3_length: 15
d_call: TRBD1
cdr3_nt: TGTGCCAGTCAAAGGACAGGGGGGTCGGACACTGAAGCTTTCTTT
cdr3_aa: CASQRTGGSDTEAFF

v_call: TRBV5-6
j_call: TRBJ2-5
clone_size: .
cdr3_length: 13
d_call: .
cdr3_nt: TGTGCCAGCAGCTTGGAACTCAAAGAGACCCAGTACTTC
cdr3_aa: CASSLELKETQYF

v_call: TRBV7-2
j_call: TRBJ2-7
clone_size: .
cdr3_length: 14
d_call: TRBD2
cdr3_nt: TGTGCCAGCAGCCCGGGACTAGCTGACTACGAGCAGTACTTC
cdr3_aa: CASSPGLADYEQYF

v_call: TRBV7-9
j_call: TRBJ1-6
clone_size: .
cdr3_length: 14
d_call: .
cdr3_nt: TGTGCCAGCAGCTTAGTCAGGGGAAATTCACCCCTCCACTTT
cdr3_aa: CASSLVRGNSPLHF

v_call: TRBV28
j_call: TRBJ1-1
clone_size: .
cdr3_length: 13
d_call: .
cdr3_nt: TGTGCCAGCATCTCCTCCAGGGCTACTGAAGCTTTCTTT
cdr3_aa: CASISSRATEAFF

v_call: TRBV6-2/TRBV6-3
j_call: TRBJ1-4
clone_size: .
cdr3_length: 11
d_call: .
cdr3_nt: TGTGCCAGCAGTTTTCTTGAAAAACTGTTTTTT
cdr3_aa: CASSFLEKLFF

v_call: TRBV7-8
j_call: TRBJ1-6
clone_size: .
cdr3_length: 18
d_call: .
cdr3_nt: TGTGCCAGCAGCTTAGCCGGGACACAAAGCTCCTATAATTCACCCCTCCACTTT
cdr3_aa: CASSLAGTQSSYNSPLHF

v_call: TRBV5-6
j_call: TRBJ2-5
clone_size: .
cdr3_length: 15
d_call: .
cdr3_nt: TGTGCCAGCAGCTGGGGCGCGGGGACCCAAGAGACCCAGTACTTC
cdr3_aa: CASSWGAGTQETQYF

v_call: TRBV27
j_call: TRBJ1-5
clone_size: .
cdr3_length: 13
d_call: .
cdr3_nt: TGTGCCAGCAGTTTGGGGGGGCTTCAGCCCCAGCATTTT
cdr3_aa: CASSLGGLQPQHF

v_call: TRBV2
j_call: TRBJ2-5
clone_size: .
cdr3_length: 13
d_call: TRBD1
cdr3_nt: TGTGCCAGCACCGACCTCAGGGGGGAGACCCAGTACTTC
cdr3_aa: CASTDLRGETQYF

v_call: TRBV6-5
j_call: TRBJ2-7
clone_size: few
cdr3_length: 14
d_call: .
cdr3_nt: TGTGCCACCACTCCTAGGGGGGGGTCCTACGAGCAGTACTTC
cdr3_aa: CATTPRGGSYEQYF

v_call: TRBV14
j_call: TRBJ2-5
clone_size: .
cdr3_length: 14
d_call: .
cdr3_nt: TGTGCCAGCAGCCAAGCAGGGCTCCAAGAGACCCAGTACTTC
cdr3_aa: CASSQAGLQETQYF

v_call: TRBV11-2
j_call: TRBJ2-7
clone_size: .
cdr3_length: 14
d_call: .
cdr3_nt: TGTGCCAGCAGCTTAGGGTCAGGGTACAACGAGCAGTACTTC
cdr3_aa: CASSLGSGYNEQYF

v_call: TRBV6-5
j_call: TRBJ1-1
clone_size: .
cdr3_length: 15
d_call: .
cdr3_nt: TGTGCCAGCAGCCTTCCGGGACAAACGAACACTGAAGCTTTCTTT
cdr3_aa: CASSLPGQTNTEAFF

v_call: TRBV4-1
j_call: TRBJ2-7
clone_size: .
cdr3_length: 11
d_call: .
cdr3_nt: TGCGCCAGCAGTCAGGGGTTCGAGCAGTACTTC
cdr3_aa: CASSQGFEQYF

v_call: TRBV6-5
j_call: TRBJ1-2
clone_size: few
cdr3_length: 14
d_call: TRBD1
cdr3_nt: TGTGCCAGCAGTTACTCCGGGACAGCCTATGGCTACACCTTC
cdr3_aa: CASSYSGTAYGYTF

v_call: TRBV15
j_call: TRBJ1-1
clone_size: .
cdr3_length: 13
d_call: .
cdr3_nt: TGTGCCACCAGCAGAGGACCCAGGGGAGAAGCTTTCTTT
cdr3_aa: CATSRGPRGEAFF

v_call: TRBV4-1
j_call: TRBJ2-3
clone_size: once
cdr3_length: 14
d_call: .
cdr3_nt: TGCGCCAGCAGCCAAGATCAGAAAGAAACGACGCAGTATTTT
cdr3_aa: CASSQDQKETTQYF

v_call: TRBV7-2
j_call: TRBJ1-2
clone_size: .
cdr3_length: 15
d_call: .
cdr3_nt: TGTGCCAGCAGCCCCGGGCTAGCTTTTAACTATGGCTACACCTTC
cdr3_aa: CASSPGLAFNYGYTF

v_call: TRBV28
j_call: TRBJ1-2
clone_size: .
cdr3_length: 14
d_call: .
cdr3_nt: TGTGCCAGCAGTTTACTAGGTCAGCCATATGGCTACACCTTC
cdr3_aa: CASSLLGQPYGYTF

v_call: TRBV3-1/TRBV3-2
j_call: TRBJ2-3
clone_size: .
cdr3_length: 17
d_call: .
cdr3_nt: TGTGCCAGCAGCCAAGTGTCGCGTTCAAGGGGTACAGATACGCAGTATTTT
cdr3_aa: CASSQVSRSRGTDTQYF

v_call: TRBV19
j_call: TRBJ1-2
clone_size: once
cdr3_length: 10
d_call: .
cdr3_nt: TGTGCCACCTCAGGGTCTGGCTACACCTTC
cdr3_aa: CATSGSGYTF

v_call: TRBV25-1
j_call: TRBJ1-1
clone_size: few
cdr3_length: 12
d_call: .
cdr3_nt: TGTGCCAGCAGCCGACCCGGGACAGAAGCTTTCTTT
cdr3_aa: CASSRPGTEAFF

v_call: TRBV12-3/TRBV12-4
j_call: TRBJ2-7
clone_size: once
cdr3_length: 13
d_call: .
cdr3_nt: TGTGCCAGCAGTTTAGAGTTCGGTTACGAGCAGTACTTC
cdr3_aa: CASSLEFGYEQYF

v_call: TRBV5-6
j_call: TRBJ1-1
clone_size: .
cdr3_length: 15
d_call: TRBD1
cdr3_nt: TGTGCCAGCAGCTTGGTGGGACAGCCGAACACTGAAGCTTTCTTT
cdr3_aa: CASSLVGQPNTEAFF

v_call: TRBV19
j_call: TRBJ1-1
clone_size: .
cdr3_length: 12
d_call: .
cdr3_nt: TGTGCCAGTAGTATAGACCGGCGGGTAGCTTTCTTT
cdr3_aa: CASSIDRRVAFF

v_call: TRBV6-2/TRBV6-3
j_call: TRBJ1-1
clone_size: once
cdr3_length: 15
d_call: TRBD1
cdr3_nt: TGTGCCAGCAGTTACTTTTCAGGGGGACAGACTGAAGCTTTCTTT
cdr3_aa: CASSYFSGGQTEAFF